This T cell receptor beta chain emerged from a study of blood T cells in healthy people across ages. This clonotype was seen a few times. A sample-barcoded 5' primer and a J-beta primer mix were used in a second PCR of roughly 7 to 11 cycles. TCRdb recomputed calls from the 5' RACE reads with MiXCR, one row per CDR3 protein. In the table there are roughly 1,000,000 distinct CDR3 sequences, roughly 24% of which are singletons. The length of the CDR3 is 12 residues. The V end lost 9 bases, the J end lost 2 bases, and 11 bases lay between the germline ends. The germline V gene has CDR1 MDHEN and CDR2 SYDVKM. The same sample was also used in a study of T cells of mothers and their children. As that report states: Extraction yielded RNA that went, in full, into cDNA synthesis at about 1.6 ug per 15 ul.

The sequenced sample was blood. The TCR sequence derives from a girl aged 2 to 9 in good health. V is TRBV28 and J is TRBJ2-7; D is perhaps TRBD1 or TRBD2 (5 bases each). The CDR3 sequence: CASWDRTYEQYF. The CDR3 DNA reads TGTGCCAGTTGGGACCGAACCTACGAGCAGTACTTC.